The 7 T cell receptor beta chains reported below all come from one sample, sequenced in a study of T cell repertoires in cytomegalovirus infection. TCRdb reprocessed the reads with MiXCR, giving one entry per CDR3 protein. The profile shows tens of thousands of distinct CDR3 sequences, under 5% of them singletons. The sequenced sample was PBMCs. These receptors originate from a human donor in good health (CMV status not recorded). Some clones in this sample may be carry-over from other donors' samples.

The table lists this clonotype with many counts. The chain employs TRBV7-2 and TRBJ2-7; 9 nucleotides align to TRBD2. The CDR3 has 15 amino acids. Unmatched junction bases numbered 12, after V lost 5 bases and J lost 7 bases. From germline, CDR1 is SGHTA and CDR2 FQGNSA. The CDR3 DNA sequence: TGTGCCAGCAGCCGCTCGCCAGCGGGGGGTGAGGAGCAGTACTTC. Protein sequence: CASSRSPAGGEEQYF.

This clonotype was recorded many times. The V gene is TRBV7-9, the J gene TRBJ2-7; D is ambiguous. Trimming removed 5 bases from V and 0 bases from J, with 5 bases in between. CDR3 length: 12 amino acids. From germline, CDR1 is SEHNR and CDR2 FQNEAQ (reference sequence). This chain's CDR3 is CASSQSSYEQYF. As DNA, the CDR3 is TGTGCCAGCAGCCAGAGCTCCTACGAGCAGTACTTC. The complete variable domain, with remaining parts taken from reference TRBV7-9 and TRBJ2-7, reads DTGVSQNPRHKITKRGQNVTFRCDPISEHNRLYWYRQTLGQGPEFLTYFQNEAQLEKSRLLSDRFSAERPKGSFSTLEIQRTEQGDSAMYLCASSQSSYEQYFGPGTRLTVT.

This clonotype was detected ten times or more. The V and J genes are TRBV7-2 and TRBJ2-7; a possible D gene is TRBD1 (7 bases). This CDR3 comprises 17 residues. CDR1 and CDR2 from the germline V gene are SGHTA and FQGNSA. Trimming stripped 3 bases from V and 0 bases from J, with 18 bases between. CDR3 DNA sequence: TGTGCCAGCAGCTTGGGGGGACAGCGGTTGAGCTCCTACGAGCAGTACTTC. The encoded protein is CASSLGGQRLSSYEQYF.

This chain links TRBV7-4 with TRBJ2-7; TRBD2 is a possible D gene (5 bases). This CDR3 has 14 amino acids. V lost 5 bases, J lost 3 bases, and 14 bases lay in between. Germline V CDR1 and CDR2: SGHVT, SQSDAQ. For the CDR3, the DNA is TGTGCCAGCAGCGTTAGTAGCGAAGTCTACGAGCAGTACTTC. Protein sequence: CASSVSSEVYEQYF.

This clonotype was seen at least ten times. CDR3 bases: TGTGCCAGCAGCTCGCCGGAGGGGTGGGAGGAGACCCAGTACTTC. It is translated as CASSSPEGWEETQYF. The chain links TRBV7-9 to TRBJ2-5; tentatively, D is TRBD2 (6 bases). The V end lost 4 bases, the J end lost 5 bases, and 17 bases lay between the germline ends. Germline CDR1 and CDR2: SEHNR and FQNEAQ (reference sequence). This CDR3 region has 15 residues.

There are many counts of this clonotype. V usage is TRBV20-1 and J usage is TRBJ1-1; 7 bases map to TRBD1. V shed 0 bases, J shed 3 bases, and the junction held 7 bases outside the gene matches. The CDR3 consists of 15 residues. Germline V gene lookup returns CDR1 DFQATT and CDR2 SNEGSKA (reference sequence). Here the CDR3 reads CSARDHRDSYTEAFF. DNA for the CDR3: TGCAGTGCTAGAGATCATAGGGACAGCTACACTGAAGCTTTCTTT.

The chain is built from TRBV7-2 and TRBJ1-4; no firm D call. This CDR3 contains 15 residues. V lost 1 base and J 7 bases, leaving 13 bases between the germline ends. Germline V CDR1 and CDR2: SGHTA, FQGNSA. CDR3 loop: CASSLGAGLGEKLFF. For the CDR3, the DNA is TGTGCCAGCAGCTTAGGAGCGGGGTTGGGTGAAAAACTGTTTTTT.